Listed below are T cell receptor beta chains from one sample, sequenced in a study of regulatory T cells in long-lasting Graves disease. In TCRdb, the multiplex PCR reads were re-called with MiXCR into one record per CDR3 protein. The sample holds about 520,000 distinct CDR3 sequences, approximately 12% seen once. A further study also used this sample, focusing on T cells in Graves' hyperthyroidism and ophthalmopathy.

The sample was peripheral blood mononuclear cells (PBMCs), taken at new diagnosis, from a patient treated with antithyroid drugs. The source is a woman aged 30 to 39 with Graves disease. Each CDR3 is given with its conserved first and last residue. The D gene is left open where the match is weak. For some rows the clone size is stated as once, few or many, or as a class when expanded; others skip it.

TRBJ2-1	TRBD2	many	TRBV7-8	18	CASSQSGQRLAGVNEQFF	TGTGCCAGCAGCCAAAGTGGGCAGCGACTAGCGGGAGTCAATGAGCAGTTCTTC
TRBJ2-7	TRBD2	.	TRBV28	15	CASGKLGTRFYEQYF	TGTGCCAGTGGTAAACTTGGGACTAGATTCTACGAGCAGTACTTC
TRBJ2-7	.	.	TRBV6-5	13	CASSYSTLDEQYF	TGTGCCAGCAGTTACTCGACTTTAGACGAGCAGTACTTC
TRBJ2-4	.	few	TRBV4-1	15	CASSQVEVAKNIQYF	TGCGCCAGCAGCCAAGTGGAGGTTGCCAAAAACATTCAGTACTTC
TRBJ1-2	.	many	TRBV20-1	11	CSAHLRNGHTF	TGCAGTGCCCATTTGAGGAACGGCCACACCTTC
TRBJ2-1	TRBD2	many	TRBV7-3	15	CASSLTRLAGNEQFF	TGTGCCAGCAGCTTAACCCGACTAGCCGGCAATGAGCAGTTCTTC
TRBJ2-3	TRBD2	many	TRBV7-2	16	CASSLRLAGGEDTQYF	TGTGCCAGCAGCTTACGACTAGCGGGAGGGGAAGATACGCAGTATTTT
TRBJ2-5	TRBD2	.	TRBV19	13	CASSIVPGGTQYF	TGTGCCAGTAGTATAGTCCCGGGAGGGACCCAGTACTTC
TRBJ2-7	TRBD1	few	TRBV7-9	15	CASSFYGTGFYEQYF	TGTGCCAGCAGCTTCTATGGGACAGGGTTCTACGAGCAGTACTTC
TRBJ2-7	TRBD2	many	TRBV9	15	CASSVSGSINYEQYF	TGTGCCAGCAGCGTTAGCGGGAGTATTAACTACGAGCAGTACTTC
TRBJ2-7	.	once	TRBV7-9	14	CASSLSTAAYEQYF	TGTGCCAGCAGCTTATCTACAGCCGCCTACGAGCAGTACTTC
TRBJ2-4	TRBD1	many	TRBV20-1	14	CSARPTGAGNIQYF	TGCAGTGCTAGACCGACAGGGGCGGGAAACATTCAGTACTTC
TRBJ1-4	.	.	TRBV14	16	CASSPWTGTTNEKLFF	TGTGCCAGCAGCCCCTGGACCGGGACGACTAATGAAAAACTGTTTTTT
TRBJ1-2	TRBD1	few	TRBV6-2/TRBV6-3	15	CASSSLGTGHYGYTF	TGTGCCAGCAGTTCCCTCGGGACAGGCCACTATGGCTACACCTTC
TRBJ2-7	TRBD1	few	TRBV9	15	CASSPFRDRWYEQYF	TGTGCCAGCAGCCCGTTCCGGGACAGGTGGTACGAGCAGTACTTC
TRBJ2-5	.	many	TRBV5-1	17	CASSFGGGTGHQETQYF	TGCGCCAGCAGCTTCGGCGGGGGGACAGGACATCAAGAGACCCAGTACTTC
TRBJ2-4	.	few	TRBV7-2	13	CASSLVRDHIQYF	TGTGCCAGCAGCTTGGTCAGGGATCACATTCAGTACTTC
TRBJ2-4	TRBD2	many	TRBV28	14	CASSLWGGENIQYF	TGTGCCAGCAGTTTATGGGGAGGGGAGAACATTCAGTACTTC
TRBJ2-1	TRBD2	many	TRBV12-3/TRBV12-4	15	CASRKAGGPHNEQFF	TGTGCCAGCAGAAAAGCGGGAGGGCCCCACAATGAGCAGTTCTTC
TRBJ1-1	.	many	TRBV20-1	13	CSAREWGPTEAFF	TGCAGTGCTAGAGAATGGGGGCCCACTGAAGCTTTCTTT
TRBJ2-1	.	.	TRBV6-1	11	CASSAWGEQFF	TGTGCCAGCAGTGCTTGGGGTGAGCAGTTCTTC
TRBJ2-7	TRBD2	many	TRBV6-2/TRBV6-3	15	CASSAIAGGSYEQYF	TGTGCCAGCAGCGCTATAGCGGGCGGATCCTACGAGCAGTACTTC
TRBJ1-6	TRBD1	.	TRBV18	16	CASSPSTGFGSSPLHF	TGTGCCAGCTCACCATCGACAGGGTTTGGTAGTTCACCCCTCCACTTT
TRBJ1-6	.	few	TRBV20-1	17	CSARDREWGRDESPLHF	TGCAGTGCTAGGGACCGGGAGTGGGGCAGGGACGAGTCACCCCTCCACTTT
TRBJ2-4	TRBD2	few	TRBV20-1	20	CSARAAVGTSGSWVKNIQYF	TGCAGTGCTAGAGCTGCGGTCGGGACTAGCGGGAGTTGGGTCAAAAACATTCAGTACTTC
TRBJ2-5	.	few	TRBV2	15	CASSEWSGGQETQYF	TGTGCCAGCAGTGAATGGAGTGGGGGCCAAGAGACCCAGTACTTC
TRBJ2-1	.	many	TRBV9	17	CASSLSSSGIYNDKQFF	TGTGCCAGCAGCCTCAGCTCCTCAGGGATATACAATGATAAGCAGTTCTTC
TRBJ1-5	.	many	TRBV19	16	CASSMPGGGNNQPQHF	TGTGCCAGTAGTATGCCGGGTGGGGGGAACAATCAGCCCCAGCATTTT
TRBJ2-7	TRBD2	.	TRBV6-1	17	CASSGALAGVVSDEQYF	TGTGCCAGCAGTGGAGCCTTAGCGGGAGTAGTATCGGACGAGCAGTACTTC
TRBJ2-7	TRBD1	.	TRBV7-9	15	CASSDIDRGSYEQYF	TGTGCCAGCAGCGACATAGACAGGGGTAGTTACGAGCAGTACTTC
TRBJ1-1	.	many	TRBV5-1	14	CASSPGPTNTEAFF	TGCGCCAGCAGCCCGGGACCCACGAACACTGAAGCTTTCTTT
TRBJ1-2	TRBD1	many	TRBV10-2	16	CASRAQYRGIRFGYTF	TGCGCCAGCAGAGCCCAATACAGGGGGATCAGGTTCGGCTACACCTTC
TRBJ1-5	.	.	TRBV10-3	12	CAISEPAGPQHF	TGTGCCATCAGTGAGCCTGCGGGGCCCCAGCATTTT
TRBJ2-7	.	.	TRBV5-1	13	CASSLEAGAEQYF	TGCGCCAGCAGCTTGGAGGCAGGCGCCGAGCAGTACTTC
TRBJ1-2	.	few	TRBV18	14	CASSPEASPGGYTF	TGTGCCAGCTCGCCGGAAGCCTCACCCGGCGGCTACACCTTC
TRBJ2-1	.	few	TRBV7-3	12	CASRPYSVEQFF	TGTGCCAGCAGACCCTATAGCGTCGAGCAGTTCTTC
TRBJ2-3	.	few	TRBV6-1	15	CASSEIGEGTDTQYF	TGTGCCAGCAGTGAAATAGGTGAAGGCACAGATACGCAGTATTTT
TRBJ2-1	.	few	TRBV6-1	17	CASSVVDAPSGLNEQFF	TGTGCCAGCAGTGTGGTTGATGCCCCCAGCGGGCTCAATGAGCAGTTCTTC
TRBJ2-1	TRBD2	many	TRBV2	16	CASSEGGLAGDREQFF	TGTGCCAGCAGTGAAGGGGGACTAGCGGGAGATCGTGAGCAGTTCTTC
TRBJ2-3	.	many	TRBV12-3/TRBV12-4	14	CASSFRTSTDTQYF	TGTGCCAGCAGTTTCCGGACTAGCACAGATACGCAGTATTTT
TRBJ2-3	.	once	TRBV7-9	13	CASSPIPTDTQYF	TGTGCCAGCAGCCCGATTCCCACAGATACGCAGTATTTT
TRBJ2-2	.	many	TRBV28	13	CASRSSHTGELFF	TGTGCCAGCAGATCAAGCCACACCGGGGAGCTGTTTTTT
TRBJ2-2	TRBD1	.	TRBV24-1	16	CATSDAGTGYTGELFF	TGTGCCACCAGTGATGCCGGGACAGGGTACACCGGGGAGCTGTTTTTT
TRBJ2-4	.	.	TRBV19	16	CASSIALSVAKNIQYF	TGTGCCAGTAGTATAGCCCTAAGTGTGGCCAAAAACATTCAGTACTTC
TRBJ2-3	.	.	TRBV4-1	15	CASSQDLASTDTQYF	TGCGCCAGCAGCCAAGATCTGGCCAGCACAGATACGCAGTATTTT
TRBJ2-7	TRBD1	many	TRBV4-2	14	CASSTRDRAHEQYF	TGTGCCAGCAGCACCCGGGACAGGGCCCACGAGCAGTACTTC
TRBJ1-5	.	many	TRBV19	16	CASSIRAGAGGQPQHF	TGTGCCAGTAGTATAAGAGCAGGAGCGGGCGGTCAGCCCCAGCATTTT
TRBJ2-5	TRBD2	.	TRBV2	18	CASSGTSGSSSGQETQYF	TGTGCCAGCAGTGGGACTAGCGGGAGTAGTAGCGGCCAAGAGACCCAGTACTTC
TRBJ1-2	.	many	TRBV7-8	19	CASSVGGVGGMGSNYGYTF	TGTGCCAGCAGCGTAGGCGGGGTCGGGGGTATGGGGTCTAACTATGGCTACACCTTC
TRBJ2-3	TRBD1	many	TRBV29-1	15	CSVPGTGGRTDTQYF	TGCAGCGTACCCGGGACAGGGGGCCGCACAGATACGCAGTATTTT
TRBJ2-4	TRBD2	.	TRBV19	15	CASSMRLAGGNIQYF	TGTGCCAGTAGTATGAGACTAGCGGGGGGGAACATTCAGTACTTC